Listed below are T cell receptor beta chains from one sample, sequenced in a study of T cells in Graves' hyperthyroidism and ophthalmopathy. MiXCR was run by TCRdb on the multiplex PCR reads, yielding one entry per CDR3 protein. The sample has 450,000 to 600,000 distinct CDR3 sequences; 12% to 15% are singletons. Sequenced sample: blood. The receptors come from a woman between 40 and 55 years old with Graves' hyperthyroidism. CDR3s include the opening cysteine and the closing phenylalanine or tryptophan. A D gene is named only where the DNA matches it firmly. Size tells how often a clone was seen (once, few, many) or the class of an expanded clone, and some rows leave it out.

>TRBJ2-1|TRBV28|many|TRBD2
TGTGCCAGCAGTTTAAGTAGATCGTCTAGCGGGAGGCACAATGAGCAGTTCTTC
CASSLSRSSSGRHNEQFF
>TRBJ1-1|TRBV14|few|NA
TGTGCCAGCAGCCAAGAAGATCCCGGGACACCTTTCCCGAACACTGAAGCTTTCTTT
CASSQEDPGTPFPNTEAFF
>TRBJ2-4|TRBV11-2|many|NA
TGTGCCAGCAGCCTGGAGGGGGGCTTAAACATTCAGTACTTC
CASSLEGGLNIQYF
>TRBJ2-3|TRBV5-1|once|NA
TGCGCCAGCAGCTTCGAGGGGGGACGGAGCACAGATACGCAGTATTTT
CASSFEGGRSTDTQYF
>TRBJ1-1|TRBV5-5|few|NA
TGTGCCAGCAGCTTGGACTCTGGAGGAAAAGCTTTCTTT
CASSLDSGGKAFF
>TRBJ2-7|TRBV27|many|NA
TGTGCCAGCAGGGACGACTCCTACGAGCAGTACTTC
CASRDDSYEQYF
>TRBJ1-5|TRBV6-1|few|TRBD1
TGTGCCAGCAGCAGGGGGGCTGAAGGTCAGCCCCAGCATTTT
CASSRGAEGQPQHF
>TRBJ2-1|TRBV20-1|few|NA
TGCAGTACCGGGACTTTCAATGAGCAGTTCTTC
CSTGTFNEQFF
>TRBJ2-3|TRBV18|many|NA
TGTGCCAGCTCACCACCATTCACAGATACGCAGTATTTT
CASSPPFTDTQYF
>TRBJ2-1|TRBV28|many|NA
TGTGCCAGCAGTATGGGCTTGAGCTCCTACAATGAGCAGTTCTTC
CASSMGLSSYNEQFF
>TRBJ2-7|TRBV5-1|few|NA
TGCGCCAGCAGCTTAAAAGGGGACGGCTACGAGCAGTACTTC
CASSLKGDGYEQYF
>TRBJ2-7|TRBV27|many|TRBD2
TGTGCCAGCAGGGTTAGCGGGAGGGCCTCCTACGAGCAGTACTTC
CASRVSGRASYEQYF
>TRBJ2-7|TRBV12-3/TRBV12-4|many|TRBD2
TGTGCCAGCAGACTAGCGGGAGTTCTCGGCGAGCAGTACTTC
CASRLAGVLGEQYF
>TRBJ2-4|TRBV28|few|NA
TGTGCCAGCAGTCCCCTAATGCGAGGCAACATTCAGTACTTC
CASSPLMRGNIQYF
>TRBJ2-7|TRBV6-1|many|TRBD2
TGTGCCAGCTCACAACTAGCGGGCCCTTCGGCGCAGTACTTC
CASSQLAGPSAQYF
>TRBJ2-4|TRBV28|few|NA
TGTGCCAGCAGTCGAACAGGGGGTAGGGAGGGAAACATTCAGTACTTC
CASSRTGGREGNIQYF
>TRBJ2-7|TRBV20-1|many|TRBD2
TGCAGTGCTCCTCCTAGCGGCTCGTACGAGCAGTACTTC
CSAPPSGSYEQYF
>TRBJ1-2|TRBV3-1|many|NA
TGTGCCAGCAGCCAAGAGTGGGACTATGGCTACACCTTC
CASSQEWDYGYTF
>TRBJ2-2|TRBV28|few|TRBD1
TGTGCCAGCAGTTTATACAGGGGCGTCACCGGGGAGCTGTTTTTT
CASSLYRGVTGELFF
>TRBJ2-7|TRBV18|many|NA
TGTGCCAGCTCGCGACAGGAAGGCTACGAGCAGTACTTC
CASSRQEGYEQYF
>TRBJ2-1|TRBV12-3/TRBV12-4|few|NA
TGTGCGGGTGTACGCCTCGACAATGAGCAGTTCTTC
CAGVRLDNEQFF
>TRBJ1-1|TRBV19|many|TRBD1
TGTGCCAGTAGGCAAGGGACAGGGTTGAAGCCTGAAGCTTTCTTT
CASRQGTGLKPEAFF
>TRBJ1-5|TRBV28|NA|NA
TGTGCCAGCAGTTTTAGTCTCACTCACGGCAATCAGCCCCAGCATTTT
CASSFSLTHGNQPQHF
>TRBJ2-7|TRBV2|many|NA
TGTGCCAGCAGTGAAACAGGGTTCGAGCAGTACTTC
CASSETGFEQYF
>TRBJ2-5|TRBV7-9|NA|NA
TGTGCCAGCAGCTTAGCGGTAGCGGCGTACCAAGAGACCCAGTACTTC
CASSLAVAAYQETQYF
>TRBJ1-6|TRBV19|NA|NA
TGTGCCAGTAGCAGAGACCGGATAAATTCACCCCTCCACTTT
CASSRDRINSPLHF
>TRBJ2-5|TRBV6-1|NA|TRBD2
TGTGCCAGCAGATTCACTATTAGCGGGAATAGTATGGAGACCCAGTACTTC
CASRFTISGNSMETQYF
>TRBJ1-1|TRBV7-3|NA|NA
TGTGCCAGCAGCGGACAAGTGAACACTGAAACTTTCTTT
CASSGQVNTETFF
>TRBJ2-5|TRBV5-1|few|NA
TGCGCCAGCGGCTTGGCCCCCCAGACACAAGAGACCCAGTACTTC
CASGLAPQTQETQYF
>TRBJ1-5|TRBV20-1|NA|NA
TGCAGTGCCACTCCTGGAGCCAATCAGCCCCAGCATTTT
CSATPGANQPQHF
>TRBJ2-7|TRBV6-1|few|TRBD1
TGTGCCAGCAACCCCGGGACAGAAGACTACGAGCAGTACTTC
CASNPGTEDYEQYF
>TRBJ2-7|TRBV5-1|many|NA
TGCGCCAGCAGCTTGGATCGGGGTAGCGAGCAGTACTTC
CASSLDRGSEQYF
>TRBJ1-5|TRBV12-5|NA|NA
TGTGCTAGCGCCGGCCAGCTCAATCAGCCCCAGCATTTT
CASAGQLNQPQHF
>TRBJ1-3|TRBV7-2|NA|NA
TGTGCCAGCAGCCAGACCCCAGGGGACACCATATATTTT
CASSQTPGDTIYF
>TRBJ2-7|TRBV11-2|NA|NA
TGTGCCGGCAGCTTAATATACGAGCAGTACTTC
CAGSLIYEQYF
>TRBJ1-2|TRBV14|few|NA
TGTGCCAGCAGCCAAGATCGGAGGGGTGGCTACACCTTC
CASSQDRRGGYTF
>TRBJ2-1|TRBV28|many|TRBD2
TGTGCCAGCAGTTATAGCGGGATCACCTACAATGAGCAGTTCTTC
CASSYSGITYNEQFF
>TRBJ2-7|TRBV7-9|few|TRBD1
TGTGCCAGCAGCTTAGAGGGGGACAGAACCTACGAGCAGTACTTC
CASSLEGDRTYEQYF
>TRBJ2-2|TRBV9|few|TRBD1
TGTGCCAGCAGCAAGGACAGGTACACCGGGGAGCTGTTTTTT
CASSKDRYTGELFF
>TRBJ2-1|TRBV20-1|many|NA
TGCAGTGCGCAGAGGTCAGCACTAGCTTCCAACAATGAGCAGTTCTTC
CSAQRSALASNNEQFF
>TRBJ2-2|TRBV5-1|many|NA
TGCGCCAGCAGCTCAAACGTGGTAGGGGACACCGGGGAGCTGTTTTTT
CASSSNVVGDTGELFF
>TRBJ1-5|TRBV10-3|NA|NA
TGTGCCATCAGTGAGTCCGGGGGGGGATTGGGCAATCAGCCCCAGCATTTT
CAISESGGGLGNQPQHF
>TRBJ2-1|TRBV11-3|NA|TRBD2
TGTGCCAGCAGCTTAGGGCTAGCGGGAGATGATGAGCAGTTCTTC
CASSLGLAGDDEQFF
>TRBJ2-4|TRBV10-3|NA|NA
TGTGCCATCAGTGAGTCGCTTTTGGGTGGAAACATTCAGTACTTC
CAISESLLGGNIQYF
>TRBJ1-1|TRBV19|few|NA
TGTGCCAGTAGTATAGGTGGGGGCTTCACTGAAGCTTTCTTT
CASSIGGGFTEAFF
>TRBJ1-5|TRBV5-5|many|NA
TGTGCCAGCAGCTTGGGGGCGGGGGACTATAGCAATCAGCCCCAGCATTTT
CASSLGAGDYSNQPQHF
>TRBJ2-7|TRBV19|many|TRBD2
TGTGCCAGTAGTGGAGTCGCGGGAGGTTCCTACGAGCAGTACTTC
CASSGVAGGSYEQYF
>TRBJ2-6|TRBV12-3/TRBV12-4|many|NA
TGTGCCAGCAGCTTTGAAATTGGTTCTGGGGCCAACGTCCTGACTTTC
CASSFEIGSGANVLTF
>TRBJ2-7|TRBV5-1|few|TRBD1
TGCGCCAGCAGCTCCCAACCGGGACAGTACGAGCAGTACTTC
CASSSQPGQYEQYF
>TRBJ1-2|TRBV7-3|NA|NA
NA
CASSPVGQGAVTF
>TRBJ2-1|TRBV18|many|TRBD2
TGTGCCAGCTCACTTCGGACTAGCGGGACGGTGGGTGAGCAGTTCTTC
CASSLRTSGTVGEQFF
>TRBJ1-5|TRBV28|many|TRBD1
TGTGCCAGCACCACCAGGACAGGGGGCTATCAGCCCCAGCATTTT
CASTTRTGGYQPQHF
>TRBJ2-1|TRBV12-3/TRBV12-4|many|TRBD2
TGTGCCAGCACGCGTAGCGGGAGAAGTGAGCAGTTCTTC
CASTRSGRSEQFF
>TRBJ2-5|TRBV7-3|NA|TRBD1
TGTGCCAGCAGCTTATTCGCAGGGGGCCCAAGAGGGACCCAGTACTTC
CASSLFAGGPRGTQYF
>TRBJ2-7|TRBV5-4|few|TRBD2
TGTGCCAGCAGCTTGGGACTAGCGGGAGGCCGGAGCTCCTACGAGCAGTACTTC
CASSLGLAGGRSSYEQYF
>TRBJ2-5|TRBV3-1|many|TRBD1
TGTGCCAGCAGCCGCCGGGACAGTGGATGGACCCAGTACTTC
CASSRRDSGWTQYF
>TRBJ2-3|TRBV18|many|TRBD2
TGTGCCAGCTCACCTTCCGCCGGACTAGCCCCCAGCACAGATACGCAGTATTTT
CASSPSAGLAPSTDTQYF
>TRBJ2-7|TRBV5-1|many|TRBD2
TGCGCCAGCAGCGAGACTAGCGGGACACCATACGAGCAGTACTTC
CASSETSGTPYEQYF